This is a list of T cell receptor beta chains from one sample in a study of blood T cell repertoires in COVID-19. Data came from immunoSEQ multiplex PCR; TCRdb stores just in-frame clones and leaves some out. This sample has over 300,000 clones, with around nine tenths found just once. The specimen sequenced was PBMCs or T cells enriched from blood (not recorded which). These receptors were obtained from a woman aged 25 to 39 who had recovered from COVID-19. Both conserved end residues are part of each CDR3. A D gene is named only where the DNA matches it firmly. Only some rows state a clone size, as once, few, many or a class for expanded clones.

clone size,D gene,J gene,V gene,CDR3 DNA,CDR3 protein
NA,NA,TRBJ1-1,TRBV6-2/TRBV6-3,TGTGCCAGCAGTTACCAATCGGGGGGGCCCGGAAACACTGAAGCTTTCTTT,CASSYQSGGPGNTEAFF
once,TRBD1,TRBJ1-2,TRBV19,TGTGCCAGTAGTATAGATCGTGGACAGGGGAAGAGTGGCTACACCTTC,CASSIDRGQGKSGYTF
NA,TRBD2,TRBJ2-5,TRBV19,TGTGCCAGTAGTTCCATTCTAGCGGGGGTTGAGACCCAGTACTTC,CASSSILAGVETQYF
few,TRBD1,TRBJ1-1,TRBV27,TGTGCCAGCAGTTTCCCCTCACAGGGGGCGCGAACTGAAGCTTTCTTT,CASSFPSQGARTEAFF
NA,TRBD1,TRBJ1-1,TRBV6-5,TGTGCCAGCATAGGAGCAGGGGGCTACACTGAAGCTTTCTTT,CASIGAGGYTEAFF
NA,TRBD2,TRBJ2-1,TRBV7-2,TGTGCCAGCAGCCGCCTAGCGGAATACTACAATGAGCAGTTCTTC,CASSRLAEYYNEQFF
NA,TRBD2,TRBJ2-2,TRBV4-1,TGCGCCAGCAGCGACGGACTAGCGGGGTACACCGGGGAGCTGTTTTTT,CASSDGLAGYTGELFF
NA,TRBD1,TRBJ2-5,TRBV9,TGTGCCAGCAGCCTACGGACAGGGGAGGAGACCCAGTACTTC,CASSLRTGEETQYF
few,NA,TRBJ1-2,TRBV6-2/TRBV6-3,TGTGCCAGCAGTTCCCGACTCCTCGCAAACCGTCTTAAGGGGGGCTACACCTTC,CASSSRLLANRLKGGYTF
NA,NA,TRBJ2-1,TRBV25-1,TGTGCCAGCAGTCCCGGGCAGGGATATTGGGATGAGCAGTTCTTC,CASSPGQGYWDEQFF
NA,TRBD1,TRBJ1-1,TRBV9,TGTGCCAGCAGCGCCTTAACCGGGACAGGGGAAACTGAAGCTTTCTTT,CASSALTGTGETEAFF
NA,NA,TRBJ1-2,TRBV5-8,TGTGCCAGCAGCCCCAGAACCTACTATGGCTACACCTTC,CASSPRTYYGYTF
NA,TRBD2,TRBJ2-6,TRBV5-6,TGTGCCAGCAGCGGGGGAGGGACCATCGGCCTCTCTGGGGCCAACGTCCTGACTTTC,CASSGGGTIGLSGANVLTF
NA,NA,TRBJ1-2,TRBV21-1,TGTGCCAGCAGCAAGGGGCAGGGGGTGCGAGCTAACTATGGCTACACCTTC,CASSKGQGVRANYGYTF
NA,NA,TRBJ1-2,TRBV11-3,TGTGCCAGCAGCTTAGGTTCACGGGTGAACTATGGCTACACCTTC,CASSLGSRVNYGYTF
once,NA,TRBJ2-7,TRBV30,TGTGCCTGGAGTGTTCAGGTTTCTTTCCCCTACGAGCAGTACTTC,CAWSVQVSFPYEQYF
once,NA,TRBJ2-7,TRBV5-1,TGCGCCAGCAGCCCGGGGCAGGGGTCAACCTACGAGCAGTACTTC,CASSPGQGSTYEQYF
NA,TRBD1,TRBJ1-1,TRBV13,TGTGCCAGCAGCTCCAGGGACAGGAACACTGAAGCTTTCTTT,CASSSRDRNTEAFF
NA,TRBD2,TRBJ2-7,TRBV7-9,TGTGCCAGCAGCTTAGCCCTAGCGGGGGCGTACGAGCAGTACTTC,CASSLALAGAYEQYF
NA,NA,TRBJ1-1,TRBV9,TGTGCCAGCAGCCACCGGGGGTCGGGGGGCACTGAAGCTTTCTTT,CASSHRGSGGTEAFF
NA,NA,TRBJ1-1,TRBV7-2,TGTGCCAGCAGCTTGGCCCAGGGCCCTGAAGCTTTCTTT,CASSLAQGPEAFF
NA,TRBD2,TRBJ2-7,TRBV6-2/TRBV6-3,TGTGCCAGCAGTTACGCGCGGGGGGCCAATTCCTACGAGCAGTACTTC,CASSYARGANSYEQYF
NA,TRBD2,TRBJ2-1,TRBV5-1,TGCGCCAGCAGCCGGAGCGGGGGGGCGTCCAATGAGCAGTTCTTC,CASSRSGGASNEQFF
NA,TRBD1,TRBJ2-4,TRBV9,TGTGCCAGCAGCCCGACAGGGGGGTTAGCCAAAAACATTCAGTACTTC,CASSPTGGLAKNIQYF
once,TRBD1,TRBJ2-5,TRBV15,TGTGCCACCAGCAGGGCGACAGGGACCCAAGAGACCCAGTACTTC,CATSRATGTQETQYF
NA,NA,TRBJ1-3,TRBV5-1,TGCGCCAGCAGCTTGGGGGCCTCCATACAGTCCCCCTCTGGAAACACCATATATTTT,CASSLGASIQSPSGNTIYF
NA,NA,TRBJ2-7,TRBV5-1,TGCGCCAGCAGCTTGGCCTCGGGGGTCGACGAGCAGTACTTC,CASSLASGVDEQYF
NA,NA,TRBJ1-4,TRBV30,TGTGCCTGCCGAATCGGGGGGAAACTGTTTTTT,CACRIGGKLFF